A single sample is the source of the 3 T cell receptor beta chains below, sequenced in a study of T cell repertoires in cytomegalovirus infection. In TCRdb, the reads were re-called with MiXCR into one record per CDR3 protein. The sample yields 150,000 to 200,000 distinct CDR3 sequences, around 20% seen once. Input material: PBMCs. The receptor set was obtained from a human donor in good health (CMV status not recorded). Some clones in this sample may be carry-over from other donors' samples.

This clonotype was detected only a few times. The J gene is TRBJ1-4, the V gene TRBV7-9, with D maybe TRBD1 (5 bases). CDR1 and CDR2 from the germline V gene are SEHNR and FQNEAQ (reference sequence). The CDR3 extends over 15 amino acids. Between the trimmed V and J ends, which lost 5 bases and 5 bases, there was a span of 15 bases. The CDR3 DNA is TGTGCCAGCAGCGGAGGGACCCTCGCGAATGAAAAACTGTTTTTT. Translation: CASSGGTLANEKLFF.

This clonotype turned up a few times. V and J are TRBV19 and TRBJ2-3; 9 bases match TRBD2. The V gene's germline CDR1 is LNHDA and CDR2 SQIVND (reference sequence). The CDR3 sequence is 16 residues long. Trimming cost V 4 bases and J 0 bases; bases outside gene matches: 5. The CDR3 sequence is CASSRGLATSTDTQYF. DNA for the CDR3: TGTGCCAGTAGTAGAGGACTAGCGACTAGCACAGATACGCAGTATTTT.

As for this clonotype: A much larger clone lies one base from this, so it may be a read error. The chain combines TRBV12-3 or TRBV12-4 with TRBJ2-7; no clear D. Trimming removed 4 bases from V and 6 bases from J, with 19 bases in between. The length of the CDR3 is 15 residues. Here the CDR3 reads CASSWNADGTIEQYF. CDR3 in DNA: TGTGCCAGCAGTTGGAACGCGGACGGAACTATCGAGCAGTACTTC.